This is a list of T cell receptor beta chains from one sample in a study of T cell repertoires in cytomegalovirus infection. Via MiXCR, TCRdb re-called the reads, giving one row per CDR3 protein. The sample carries 400,000 to 550,000 distinct CDR3 sequences, around 10% recorded once. Sequencing used PBMCs. These receptors were taken from a human donor in good health (CMV status not recorded). Some clones in this sample may be carry-over from other donors' samples. Both conserved end residues are part of each CDR3. The order of the fields is J gene, clone size, D gene, V gene, CDR3 protein, CDR3 DNA. A D gene is named only where the DNA matches it firmly. The size of a clone is reported for some rows only, either as once, few or many, or as a class for expanded clones.

>TRBJ2-7|many|.|TRBV7-8
CASSLAGRDDEQYF
TGTGCCAGCAGCTTAGCAGGCAGGGATGACGAGCAGTACTTC
>TRBJ2-7|.|.|TRBV18
CASSPPSRRNEQYF
TGTGCCAGCTCACCACCATCGAGGAGAAACGAGCAGTACTTC
>TRBJ2-7|.|.|TRBV29-1
CSVPTDSGEQYF
TGCAGCGTTCCCACCGACAGCGGCGAGCAGTACTTC
>TRBJ2-7|many|TRBD2|TRBV7-2
CASSSTPGGGHYYEQYF
TGTGCCAGCAGCTCTACCCCCGGGGGGGGCCATTACTACGAGCAGTACTTC
>TRBJ1-1|.|.|TRBV12-5
CASGLGEAFF
TGTGCTAGTGGTTTGGGGGAAGCTTTCTTT
>TRBJ1-1|.|.|TRBV7-3
CASSSGTGINTEAFF
TGTGCCAGCAGCTCAGGAACAGGGATAAACACTGAAGCTTTCTTT
>TRBJ2-5|once|.|TRBV11-1
CASSSWDTGETQYF
TGTGCCAGCAGCTCTTGGGACACGGGAGAGACCCAGTACTTC
>TRBJ2-3|many|TRBD2|TRBV28
CASRRPSGRTDTQYF
TGTGCCAGCAGACGGCCTAGCGGGAGGACAGATACGCAGTATTTT
>TRBJ2-3|many|.|TRBV7-2
CASSSREGTDTQYF
TGTGCCAGCAGCTCCCGTGAAGGCACAGATACGCAGTATTTT
>TRBJ2-2|many|.|TRBV7-2
CASSRTGNGELFF
TGTGCCAGCAGCAGGACCGGGAACGGGGAGCTGTTTTTT
>TRBJ1-4|many|.|TRBV7-8
CASSLGGRGELFF
TGTGCCAGCAGCCTGGGGGGACGGGGGGAACTGTTTTTT
>TRBJ2-1|many|TRBD1|TRBV25-1
CASTKPGTGVNEQFF
TGTGCCAGCACCAAACCGGGGACAGGGGTTAATGAGCAGTTCTTC
>TRBJ2-1|few|.|TRBV28
CASSLGVEFEQFF
TGTGCCAGCAGTTTAGGGGTAGAGTTTGAGCAGTTCTTC
>TRBJ1-5|many|.|TRBV12-3/TRBV12-4
CASSLHPSGDYSNQPQHF
TGTGCCAGCAGTCTGCACCCTTCGGGGGATTATAGCAATCAGCCCCAGCATTTT
>TRBJ1-1|many|.|TRBV20-1
CSARDETARIEAFF
TGCAGTGCTAGAGATGAAACTGCCCGGATTGAAGCTTTCTTT
>TRBJ1-1|many|.|TRBV7-3
CASSPLGDGKAFF
TGTGCCAGCAGCCCCCTGGGGGATGGAAAAGCTTTCTTT
>TRBJ2-1|many|TRBD1|TRBV10-3
CAISESAGQGAYEQFF
TGTGCCATCAGTGAGTCGGCAGGACAGGGGGCATATGAGCAGTTCTTC
>TRBJ2-7|few|TRBD2|TRBV5-4
CASSLVTSGRGISYEQYF
TGTGCCAGCAGCTTGGTTACTAGCGGGAGGGGGATCTCCTACGAGCAGTACTTC
>TRBJ1-5|many|.|TRBV10-3
CAISEIRNQPQHF
TGTGCCATCAGTGAAATACGTAATCAGCCCCAGCATTTT
>TRBJ1-5|many|TRBD1|TRBV12-5
CASGPGTGDGQPQHF
TGTGCTAGTGGTCCTGGGACAGGGGATGGTCAGCCCCAGCATTTT
>TRBJ2-5|many|TRBD1|TRBV20-1
CSARRDRVQETQYF
TGCAGTGCTAGACGCGACAGGGTCCAAGAGACCCAGTACTTC
>TRBJ1-3|many|.|TRBV24-1
CATSGGDLSGNTIYF
TGTGCCACCTCGGGGGGAGACCTCTCTGGAAACACCATATATTTT
>TRBJ2-5|many|.|TRBV7-9
CASRGGSRETQYF
TGTGCCAGCAGGGGGGGCTCTCGGGAGACCCAGTACTTC
>TRBJ2-7|few|TRBD2|TRBV28
CASSSRTSGRGHEQYF
TGTGCCAGCAGTTCCCGGACTAGCGGGAGGGGTCACGAGCAGTACTTC
>TRBJ1-5|many|.|TRBV20-1
CSASGQTRSNQPQHF
TGCAGTGCTAGTGGCCAGACTAGAAGCAATCAGCCCCAGCATTTT
>TRBJ1-1|many|.|TRBV12-5
CASGQTLGTEAFF
TGTGCTAGTGGCCAGACATTGGGGACTGAAGCTTTCTTT
>TRBJ1-2|.|.|TRBV20-1
CNPLKAPYGYTF
TGCAACCCGCTAAAGGCCCCGTATGGCTACACCTTC